Presented here are 8 T cell receptor beta chains from one specimen sequenced in a study of cytomegalovirus exposure and HLA in healthy donors. Using immunoSEQ multiplex PCR, the repertoire was profiled, and TCRdb retains in-frame clones only, with some absent. Of fewer than 100,000 clones in the sample, approximately 90% were seen once. The source material was PBMCs. The origin of the receptors is a man aged 25-45 years in good health and CMV-seronegative.

This clone has only one observation. At one boundary the junction diverges from the germline segment, which might be a read error. This rearrangement joins TRBV7-7 to TRBJ2-7, with D possibly being TRBD1 (5 bases). This CDR3 is 14 amino acids long. CDR1 and CDR2 (germline): SSHAT, FNYEAQ (reference sequence). The DNA for the CDR3 is TGTGCTAGCAGCTTAGGGGCCTCGACCTACGAGCAGTACTTC. It yields the protein CASSLGASTYEQYF.

The chain has TRBV10-3 and TRBJ2-7, with 7 nucleotides matching TRBD1. Trimming took 8 bases from V and 6 from J; bases not matched to a gene: 13. This CDR3 region has 14 residues. Per germline, CDR1 ENHRY and CDR2 SYGVKD. For the CDR3, the DNA is TGTGCCATCCGTGGAACAGGGGAGATTGGCGAGCAGTACTTC. Translated, it gives CAIRGTGEIGEQYF.

This rearrangement joins TRBV30 to TRBJ2-3; D is possibly TRBD2 (6 bases). The CDR3 consists of 17 residues. The germline CDR1 and CDR2 sequences are GTSNPN and SVGIG (reference sequence). The V gene lost 1 base and the J gene lost 2 bases, with 19 bases spanning the gap. The CDR3 DNA sequence: TGTGCCTGGAGTGATCCCCCAATAGGGAGGTTCACAGATACGCAGTATTTT. Translating gives CAWSDPPIGRFTDTQYF. Together with reference TRBV30 and TRBJ2-3, the CDR3 gives the full variable domain: SQTIHQWPATLVQPVGSPLSLECTVEGTSNPNLYWYRQAAGRGLQLLFYSVGIGQISSEVPQNLSASRPQDRQFILSSKKLLLSDSGFYLCAWSDPPIGRFTDTQYFGPGTRLTVL.

The chain couples TRBV30 to TRBJ2-1; 10 bases are shared with TRBD2. The CDR3 has 16 residues. Losses at the gene ends were 3 bases for V and 6 bases for J; bases not matched to a gene: 11. Germline loops: CDR1 GTSNPN, CDR2 SVGIG (reference sequence). The CDR3 region is CAWSLGGLAYVNEQFF. CDR3 DNA: TGTGCCTGGAGCCTAGGGGGACTAGCGTACGTCAATGAGCAGTTCTTC.

The chain employs TRBV4-1 and TRBJ2-7; possibly TRBD1 for D (6 bases). Per the germline V gene, CDR1 is MGHRA and CDR2 is YSYEKL. The length of the CDR3 is 16 residues. Trimming removed 1 base from V and 0 bases from J, with 13 bases in between. CDR3 coding DNA: TGCGCCAGCAGCCAAGCCGCAGGGGTTCTCTCCTACGAGCAGTACTTC. Translated, it gives CASSQAAGVLSYEQYF.

The V and J genes are TRBV27 and TRBJ2-4; maybe TRBD2 (5 bases). The CDR3 length is 17 residues. Germline lookup yields CDR1 MNHEY and CDR2 SMNVEV (reference sequence). Trimming cost V 0 bases and J 1 base, with 13 bases left between them. CDR3 protein: CASSLSSGGAAKNIQYF. CDR3 nucleotides: TGTGCCAGCAGTTTATCGAGCGGAGGTGCGGCCAAAAACATTCAGTACTTC.

The chain is built from TRBV19 and TRBJ2-3; D remains unclear. The CDR3 runs 14 residues. The germline V and J ends were trimmed by 4 bases and 2 bases, with 10 bases remaining between them. Germline CDR1 reads LNHDA; CDR2 reads SQIVND (reference sequence). The CDR3, as DNA: TGTGCCAGTAGTACCAGTACAGCCACAGATACGCAGTATTTT. Translation: CASSTSTATDTQYF. The complete variable domain, with remaining parts taken from reference TRBV19 and TRBJ2-3, reads DGGITQSPKYLFRKEGQNVTLSCEQNLNHDAMYWYRQDPGQGLRLIYYSQIVNDFQKGDIAEGYSVSREKKESFPLTVTSAQKNPTAFYLCASSTSTATDTQYFGPGTRLTVL.

For the CDR3, the DNA is TGTGCCAGTAGCCCAACCTCAACCGGGACAGGGGTGATCCAGCCCCAGCATTTT. This encodes CASSPTSTGTGVIQPQHF. The chain uses TRBV19 and TRBJ1-5; 10 bases agree with TRBD1. After removal of 6 bases from V and 7 bases from J, the junction contained 18 bases not matched to a gene. CDR3 length equals 18 residues. Germline lookup yields CDR1 LNHDA and CDR2 SQIVND (reference sequence).